This TCR beta chain was obtained from a study of blood T cells in healthy people across ages. Study-level results: Strong correlation existed between TCR beta diversity and naive T cell percentage.

With a J-beta primer mix and a sample-barcoded 5' primer, a second PCR ran 7 to 11 cycles. From the 5' RACE reads, TCRdb called clonotypes with MiXCR, one entry per CDR3 protein. The sample has almost 800,000 distinct CDR3 sequences, over 45% seen once; the top ten hold roughly 22%. This clonotype has only one observation. Its antigen is currently unknown. Per-sample PBMC isolation yielded at least 6 million cells. CDR1 and CDR2 (germline): MNHEY, SVGAGI. The CDR3 loop spans 14 amino acids. V dropped 7 bases and J dropped 4; count of bases not matched to a gene: 7. This clonotype was sampled from a man aged 25 to 40 in good health. This sequence joins TRBV6-5 and TRBJ2-4, with 7 positions matching TRBD1. The specimen sequenced was blood. This CDR3 is CASNTAGGKNIQYF. CDR3 DNA sequence: TGTGCCAGCAACACGGCAGGGGGTAAAAACATTCAGTACTTC.